Listed below are T cell receptor beta chains from one sample, sequenced in a study of blood T cell repertoires in COVID-19. Libraries were prepared by immunoSEQ multiplex PCR; TCRdb keeps only in-frame clonotypes and omits some of them. The sample has about 270,000 clones, 88% seen once. The sample was peripheral blood. All receptors come from a man aged 55 to 69 who had recovered from COVID-19. The CDR3 runs from the conserved cysteine through the conserved F or W. The D gene is left open where the match is weak. Not every row has a clone size; where given, it reads once, few, many or a size class.

CDR3 length,V gene,D gene,clone size,J gene,CDR3 protein
15,TRBV12-5,TRBD2,-,TRBJ2-1,CASGPGLAGWDEQFF
13,TRBV7-9,TRBD1,-,TRBJ2-7,CASSWTGVGEQYF
15,TRBV5-1,TRBD2,-,TRBJ2-7,CASSLLSAPGREQYF
13,TRBV6-6,-,-,TRBJ2-2,CASSRTAAGELFF
14,TRBV18,-,-,TRBJ1-2,CASSPEAGPYGYTF
13,TRBV5-1,-,once,TRBJ2-7,CASSHGVNYEQYF
17,TRBV14,-,-,TRBJ2-1,CASSQGRRMRGYNEQFF
14,TRBV10-3,-,-,TRBJ1-1,CAISELGKGTEAFF
15,TRBV3-1/TRBV3-2,-,-,TRBJ1-2,CASSQGGKINYGYTF
15,TRBV7-3,-,-,TRBJ2-3,CASSLSPQGGDTQYF
14,TRBV19,-,-,TRBJ1-5,CASSKQVLGQPQHF
18,TRBV5-1,TRBD2,-,TRBJ2-1,CASMRASGGLSSYNEQFF
15,TRBV4-1,-,few,TRBJ1-6,CASSQDPLYNSPLHF
15,TRBV6-5,-,-,TRBJ1-4,CASSPSGFLSEKLFF
15,TRBV18,-,-,TRBJ2-5,CASSPSETGQETQYF
13,TRBV19,-,once,TRBJ1-5,CAISRGGNQPQHF
15,TRBV5-1,TRBD1,-,TRBJ2-2,CASSPRQGNTGELFF
20,TRBV14,TRBD1,-,TRBJ1-1,CASSQAGAGTGFFANTEAFF
15,TRBV25-1,-,-,TRBJ1-6,CASSELGKENSPLHF
15,TRBV19,TRBD1,-,TRBJ1-4,CASSIGGGSGEKLFF
12,TRBV30,-,-,TRBJ2-7,CAWSTESPEQYF
14,TRBV10-3,TRBD1,-,TRBJ2-7,CAISGQQGAGEQYF